This T cell receptor beta chain is from a study of cytomegalovirus exposure and HLA in healthy donors. The PCR ran on 60 Vbeta and 13 Jbeta primers. Sequencing was performed with immunoSEQ multiplex PCR; in TCRdb, only in-frame clones are kept and a portion is missing. The sample carries some 200,000 clones, around 77% recorded once. V trimming: 2 bases; J trimming: 4 bases; junction bases outside the gene matches: 3. The germline CDR1 and CDR2 sequences are MNHNS and SASEGT. This CDR3 has 16 amino acids. The chain has TRBV6-1 and TRBJ2-1, with TRBD2 matching 12 bases. The sequenced material came from PBMCs. The sequence was collected from a woman aged 30 to 39 in good health and CMV-seronegative. The CDR3, as DNA: TGTGCCAGCAGTGAACGACTAGCGGGAGTTTACAATGAGCAGTTCTTC. Translation gives CASSERLAGVYNEQFF.